The rows below give T cell receptor beta chains drawn from one sample of a study of blood T cell repertoires in COVID-19. The data were produced by immunoSEQ multiplex PCR, yet TCRdb's version contains in-frame clones alone and is incomplete. Of about 260,000 clones listed, about 88% are singletons. Sequencing used PBMCs or T cells enriched from blood (not recorded which). These receptors all stem from a man in his thirties or forties with acute COVID-19. The CDR3 runs from the conserved cysteine through the conserved F or W. The order of the fields is D gene, J gene, V gene, clone size, CDR3 DNA, CDR3 protein. The D gene is left open where the match is weak. Not every row has a clone size; where given, it reads once, few, many or a size class.

>NA|TRBJ2-3|TRBV5-4|many
TGTGCCAGCAGCTTGGACGTGGGAGTAATAGATACGCAGTATTTT
CASSLDVGVIDTQYF
>NA|TRBJ1-3|TRBV28|NA
TGTGCCAGCAGTTTATCTGGGCCTGGAAACACCATATATTTT
CASSLSGPGNTIYF
>NA|TRBJ1-1|TRBV6-5|NA
TGTGCCAGCAGTTACGGGCAGGGGAGGAACACTGAAGCTTTCTTT
CASSYGQGRNTEAFF
>NA|TRBJ1-4|TRBV18|NA
TGTGCCAGCTCACCACGAAACGCGTTAACTAATGAAAAACTGTTTTTT
CASSPRNALTNEKLFF
>TRBD2|TRBJ2-1|TRBV24-1|NA
TGTGCCGTACGACCTGGGGGAGGGTTAGGTGAGCAGTTCTTC
CAVRPGGGLGEQFF
>TRBD2|TRBJ2-3|TRBV7-6|NA
TGTGCCAGCAGCACAAGGACTAGCGGGGGGACAGATACGCAGTATTTT
CASSTRTSGGTDTQYF
>NA|TRBJ1-1|TRBV7-3|once
TGTGCCAGCAGCTTAACAGGGGCAGGGACTGAAGCTTTCTTT
CASSLTGAGTEAFF
>NA|TRBJ1-4|TRBV3-1/TRBV3-2|NA
TGTGCCAGCAGCCAAGATGGAGGGACTAATGAAAAACTGTTTTTT
CASSQDGGTNEKLFF
>TRBD1|TRBJ2-1|TRBV6-4|few
TGTGCCAGCAGTGTCACAGGGGACAGGGGGCATAATGAGCAGTTCTTC
CASSVTGDRGHNEQFF
>NA|TRBJ1-4|TRBV30|NA
TGTGCCTGGAGTGTTGGCAGGGCTAATGAAAAACTGTTTTTT
CAWSVGRANEKLFF
>NA|TRBJ1-1|TRBV19|NA
TGTGCCAGTAGTTATAGTTCGGGGGAAGCTTTCTTT
CASSYSSGEAFF
>NA|TRBJ2-3|TRBV14|NA
TGTGCCAGCAGCCAAGCAAACTGGGGCGCAGATACGCAGTATTTT
CASSQANWGADTQYF
>NA|TRBJ1-2|TRBV3-1/TRBV3-2|NA
TGTGCCAGCAGCCAAGAGCGGGGCGGGTACTATGGCTACACCTTC
CASSQERGGYYGYTF
>TRBD1|TRBJ1-1|TRBV5-6|few
TGTGCCAGCAGCTCCCAGTTGACAGGGGAGTGGGTGAACACTGAAGCTTTCTTT
CASSSQLTGEWVNTEAFF
>NA|TRBJ1-4|TRBV9|NA
TGTGCCAGCAGCGTAGGTTCCCGTAATGAAAAACTGTTTTTT
CASSVGSRNEKLFF
>NA|TRBJ1-1|TRBV5-1|NA
TGCGCCAGCAGCTACCAACAGGGAAACACTGAAGCTTTCTTT
CASSYQQGNTEAFF
>TRBD2|TRBJ2-1|TRBV3-1/TRBV3-2|NA
TGTGCCAGCAGCCTCGGGGTAGCGGGGGGGAATGAGCAGTTCTTC
CASSLGVAGGNEQFF
>NA|TRBJ1-3|TRBV19|NA
TGTGCCAGTAGTCCCGCCCGCGTAGTATATTTT
CASSPARVVYF
>TRBD1|TRBJ2-1|TRBV9|NA
TGTGCCAGCAGCCGGAGACAGGGGGAGAATGAGCAGTTCTTC
CASSRRQGENEQFF
>NA|TRBJ2-4|TRBV3-1/TRBV3-2|NA
TGTGCCAGCAGCCCCTTTACGACTGAAAACATTCAGTACTTC
CASSPFTTENIQYF
>NA|TRBJ1-1|TRBV7-9|NA
TGTGCCAGCAGCTCGGAGGTCCCGGGAGCTTTCTTT
CASSSEVPGAFF
>NA|TRBJ1-6|TRBV19|many
TGTGCCAGTAGTTGGGGCGACTCACCCCTCCACTTT
CASSWGDSPLHF
>NA|TRBJ1-4|TRBV15|once
TGTGCCACCAGCGGAACGACAGGCGGAGGTGAAAAACTGTTTTTT
CATSGTTGGGEKLFF
>NA|TRBJ1-1|TRBV7-9|NA
TGTGCCAGCAGCCCCGGCGGGAACACTGAAGCTTTCTTT
CASSPGGNTEAFF
>NA|TRBJ2-1|TRBV6-4|NA
TGTGCCAGCAGTGACACGGCGGGTTACAATGAGCAGTTCTTC
CASSDTAGYNEQFF
>TRBD2|TRBJ2-3|TRBV4-2|NA
TGTGCCAGCAGCCAAGATAGGCGGGAGGCAGATACGCAGTATTTT
CASSQDRREADTQYF
>TRBD1|TRBJ1-2|TRBV27|few
TGTGCCAGCAGTCAAGCGGGACAGGGGATCTATGGCTACACCTTC
CASSQAGQGIYGYTF
>NA|TRBJ1-6|TRBV9|NA
TGTGCCAGCAAATCAGGGACCTATAATTCACCCCTCCACTTT
CASKSGTYNSPLHF
>TRBD1|TRBJ1-2|TRBV7-2|NA
TGTGCCACCTCGGGACAGACTAACTATGGCTACACCTTC
CATSGQTNYGYTF
>NA|TRBJ1-4|TRBV7-8|NA
TGTGCCAGCAGACCAAGAACTGCAACTAATGAAAAACTGTTTTTT
CASRPRTATNEKLFF
>NA|TRBJ1-6|TRBV4-3|NA
TGCGCCAGCAGCCAAGTCGGTTATTCACCCCTCCACTTT
CASSQVGYSPLHF
>TRBD1|TRBJ1-5|TRBV7-8|NA
TGTGCCGGGGGGGGGACAGGGCACAATCAGCCCCAGCATTTT
CAGGGTGHNQPQHF
>NA|TRBJ2-3|TRBV7-5|NA
TGTGCCAGAAGCCGACTAGCGGGGCCTCTCCAGTATTTT
CARSRLAGPLQYF
>NA|TRBJ2-1|TRBV3-1/TRBV3-2|NA
TGTGCCAGCAGCTTCTGGGGAGACAATGAGCAGTTCTTC
CASSFWGDNEQFF
>NA|TRBJ2-5|TRBV6-5|NA
TGTGCCAGCAGTACAGGGGAGACCCAGTACTTC
CASSTGETQYF
>NA|TRBJ1-1|TRBV10-1|NA
TGCGCCAGCAGTCAGGGGTGGATGACTGAAGCTTTCTTT
CASSQGWMTEAFF
>NA|TRBJ1-1|TRBV6-5|once
TGTGCCAGCAGCCGGACAAGTTCGAACACTGAAGCTTTCTTT
CASSRTSSNTEAFF
>NA|TRBJ2-1|TRBV4-1|NA
TGCGCCAGCAGCCAAGCGCCAGGGAGGATAGTCTACAATGAGCAGTTCTTC
CASSQAPGRIVYNEQFF
>NA|TRBJ1-5|TRBV6-5|NA
TGTGCCAGCAGAGGGATTAGGGGTCAGCCCCAGCATTTT
CASRGIRGQPQHF
>TRBD2|TRBJ2-5|TRBV11-2|NA
TGTGCCAGCAGCTTAGGTACTAGCGGGAGGGCCGAAGAGACCCAGTACTTC
CASSLGTSGRAEETQYF
>NA|TRBJ1-3|TRBV6-5|NA
TGTGCCAGCACCGTTCGTACAACTGGAAACACCATATATTTT
CASTVRTTGNTIYF
>NA|TRBJ1-1|TRBV5-4|few
TGTGCCAGCAGTCGGGGTGAATTGTTGTACACTGAAGCTTTCTTT
CASSRGELLYTEAFF
>NA|TRBJ1-6|TRBV5-4|NA
TGTGCCAGCAGCTTGGGGCAGGGAAGGAATAATTCACCCCTCCACTTT
CASSLGQGRNNSPLHF
>NA|TRBJ1-2|TRBV5-1|few
TGTGCCAGCAGCTACTATAGAAACTATGGCTACACCTTC
CASSYYRNYGYTF
>NA|TRBJ1-5|TRBV7-9|NA
TGTGCCAGCAGCTCCGAGAGCAATCAGCCCCAGCATTTT
CASSSESNQPQHF
>TRBD2|TRBJ2-3|TRBV6-4|NA
TGTGCCAGCAGTGACTCGAACGGGGGACTAGCGCGGCCAGATACGCAGTATTTT
CASSDSNGGLARPDTQYF
>TRBD1|TRBJ1-5|TRBV5-6|NA
TGTGCCAGCAGCTTGAGGGGGCCCCTCAATCAGCCCCAGCATTTT
CASSLRGPLNQPQHF
>NA|TRBJ1-2|TRBV6-5|NA
TGTGCCAGTACGGCCCCCACAGGGCAGTTCTATGGCTACACCTTC
CASTAPTGQFYGYTF
>TRBD2|TRBJ2-2|TRBV6-5|few
TGTGCCAGCAGTTACCCTCCCGGGAGGGACACCGGGGAGCTGTTTTTT
CASSYPPGRDTGELFF
>NA|TRBJ2-2|TRBV18|NA
TGTGCCAGCTCACAGAACCAACCGTCACACCTCATCACCGGGGAGCTGTTTTTT
CASSQNQPSHLITGELFF
>NA|TRBJ1-4|TRBV25-1|few
TGTGCCAGCAGTGATAGGGAGGGAGAAGGGACTAATGAAAAACTGTTTTTT
CASSDREGEGTNEKLFF
>TRBD1|TRBJ2-3|TRBV7-9|NA
TGTGCCTACAGGGGGCTCTATACAGATACGCAGTATTTT
CAYRGLYTDTQYF